A selection of T cell receptor beta chains follows, all from one sample in a study of T cell changes during pregnancy in multiple sclerosis. Here immunoSEQ multiplex PCR was the method, and the copy in TCRdb shows in-frame clones only, minus some. Among around 80,000 clones, 90% to 95% were seen once, and the ten largest hold 2.6%. The sample in question was peripheral blood, obtained before pregnancy. These receptors all stem from a female donor with multiple sclerosis, enrolled in a pregnancy study. CDR3s include the opening cysteine and the closing phenylalanine or tryptophan. D genes are given only for firm matches. Size is omitted from some rows. Given values are once, few, many or a class for expanded clones.

TRBJ2-1 TRBV25-1 - TRBD2 TGTGCCAGCAGTTACTTAGCGGGAGGGCTAATCAATGAGCAGTTCTTC CASSYLAGGLINEQFF
TRBJ1-5 TRBV29-1 - TRBD1 TGCAGCGGGTCACAGGGGCCCAATCAGCCCCAGCATTTT CSGSQGPNQPQHF
TRBJ2-7 TRBV19 - - TGTGCCAGTAGTATGAACAGTTACTCCTACGAGCAGTACTTC CASSMNSYSYEQYF
TRBJ1-1 TRBV5-1 - - TGCGCCAGCAGCCCAGACAGAAACCTCCCGAACACTGAAGCTTTCTTT CASSPDRNLPNTEAFF
TRBJ2-7 TRBV7-6 - TRBD2 TGTGCCAGCAGCCCCGGGTGGGGGGGGACCTACGAGCAGTACTTC CASSPGWGGTYEQYF
TRBJ2-1 TRBV30 few - TGTGCCTGGAGTGACCCACTAGTATTCGTCTACAATGAGCAGTTCTTC CAWSDPLVFVYNEQFF
TRBJ1-2 TRBV6-6 - TRBD1 TGTGCCAGCAGCGTAATTTTTGGACAGGGCGGCTACACCTTC CASSVIFGQGGYTF
TRBJ1-5 TRBV28 few - TGTGCCAGCAGCAGGTCCCGTCAGCCCCAGCATTTT CASSRSRQPQHF
TRBJ1-5 TRBV28 - TRBD1 TGTGCCAGCAGGTCGACAGGGGATAGCAATCAGCCCCAGCATTTT CASRSTGDSNQPQHF
TRBJ2-7 TRBV9 - - TGTGCCAGCAGCCCTACAGGGCACGAGCAGTACTTC CASSPTGHEQYF
TRBJ2-1 TRBV5-1 - - TGCGCCAGCAGCTTCTTTAGCGCTCTAAGGGATGAGCAGTTCTTC CASSFFSALRDEQFF
TRBJ2-2 TRBV29-1 - - TGCAGCGCTGAGACAAATACGAACACCGGGGAGCTGTTTTTT CSAETNTNTGELFF
TRBJ1-5 TRBV7-2 - TRBD1 TGTGCCAGCAGCTCGGGACAGGGAAGTCAGCCCCAGCATTTT CASSSGQGSQPQHF
TRBJ2-6 TRBV27 - - TGTGCCAGCAGTTTCCAAGCCTCTGGGGCCAACGTCCTGACTTTC CASSFQASGANVLTF
TRBJ2-6 TRBV5-1 - - TGCGCCAGCAGCTTGTTTGGAGGAGCTAAAACCTCTGGGGCCAACGTCCTGACTTTC CASSLFGGAKTSGANVLTF
TRBJ2-7 TRBV7-3 - - TGTGCCAGCAGCGCGAGGGGGGGGCAAGAGCAGTACTTC CASSARGGQEQYF
TRBJ1-5 TRBV18 once - TGTGCCAGCTCACTTCGGACAGTCCCTCAGCCCCAGCATTTT CASSLRTVPQPQHF
TRBJ1-2 TRBV5-6 - TRBD1 TGTGCCAGCAGCCCCGAGGGGTGGACAGGGCGTCTCCTCTATGGCTACACCTTC CASSPEGWTGRLLYGYTF
TRBJ2-7 TRBV27 - - TGTGCCAGCAAAACTCTCTACGAGCAGTACTTC CASKTLYEQYF
TRBJ2-1 TRBV9 - TRBD2 TGTGCCAGCAGCGTAGGTCGCGGGAGCGATGAGCAGTTCTTC CASSVGRGSDEQFF
TRBJ2-5 TRBV6-1 - TRBD1 TGTGCCAGCAGTCTGGGACAGGGGGCAGAGACCCAGTACTTC CASSLGQGAETQYF
TRBJ1-5 TRBV7-8 - - TGTGCCAGCAGCCTCCCTCTCCAGCCCCAGCATTTT CASSLPLQPQHF
TRBJ2-3 TRBV7-7 - TRBD2 TGTGCTAGCAGTGTAGCGGGAGCGGGGGCAGATACGCAGTATTTT CASSVAGAGADTQYF
TRBJ1-5 TRBV25-1 - - TGTGCCAGCAGTGAAGGACAGTGGAGCAATCAGCCCCAGCATTTT CASSEGQWSNQPQHF
TRBJ2-7 TRBV19 once TRBD2 TGTGCCAGTAGGGGACAGCGGACTAGCGGAACCTACGAGCAGTACTTC CASRGQRTSGTYEQYF
TRBJ2-1 TRBV28 - - TGTGCCAGCAGTTTAATCCCCCTTGACTCCCTCCTTAATACTGAGCAGTTCTTC CASSLIPLDSLLNTEQFF
TRBJ2-2 TRBV7-9 - - TGTGCCAGCAGCTTACGTACCGGGGAGCTGTTTTTT CASSLRTGELFF
TRBJ2-7 TRBV28 - TRBD2 TGTGCCAGCAGTTTACCTTCAGCGGGACGGCAATACGAGCAGTACTTC CASSLPSAGRQYEQYF
TRBJ2-2 TRBV28 - TRBD2 TGTGCCAGCAGTTTAACGACAGGTAGTGCCGGACTAGCGGGAGGCACCGGGGAGCTGTTTTTT CASSLTTGSAGLAGGTGELFF
TRBJ2-7 TRBV4-2 - TRBD1 TGTGCCAGCAGCCAATCAGGGGGCGCGGACTACGAGCAGTACTTC CASSQSGGADYEQYF
TRBJ2-7 TRBV11-2 - - TGTGCCAGCAGCTTAAAGTTTGGGACTTCCGAGCAGTACTTC CASSLKFGTSEQYF
TRBJ2-1 TRBV5-4 - - TGTGCCAGCAGCTCTACTAGAGGCAATGAGCAGTTCTTC CASSSTRGNEQFF
TRBJ1-2 TRBV2 - TRBD1 TGTGCCACACAGGGGGCGAATGGCTACACCTTC CATQGANGYTF
TRBJ1-1 TRBV28 - - TGTGCCAGCAGGTCCCAGGCAGGGGTTCCGGCGGCTTTCTTT CASRSQAGVPAAFF
TRBJ2-2 TRBV9 - TRBD2 TGTGCCAGCAGCCCCGAACTAGCGGGTCACGTCACCGGGGAGCTGTTTTTT CASSPELAGHVTGELFF
TRBJ1-1 TRBV28 - - TGTGCCAGCATTTTTGGAGGAATGAACACTGAAGCTTTCTTT CASIFGGMNTEAFF
TRBJ2-7 TRBV19 - TRBD2 TGTGCCAGTAGTGCTAGCGGGAGTCTCTACGAGCAGTACTTC CASSASGSLYEQYF
TRBJ2-1 TRBV20-1 - TRBD1 TGCAGTGCTAGGGGACAGCGAGAGCAGTTCTTC CSARGQREQFF
TRBJ2-7 TRBV19 - - TGTGCCAGTAGTATTGGGCAGAGCGAGCAGTACTTC CASSIGQSEQYF
TRBJ2-3 TRBV25-1 - - TGTGCCAGCAGCCGAGTGGTCTTCTACACAGATACGCAGTATTTT CASSRVVFYTDTQYF
TRBJ2-1 TRBV5-1 - TRBD1 TGCGCCAGCAGCTTAACAGGGGGCTACAATGAGCAGTTCTTC CASSLTGGYNEQFF
TRBJ1-1 TRBV6-1 - - TGTGCCAGCAGTGACAGGATGAACACTGAAGCTTTCTTT CASSDRMNTEAFF
TRBJ1-5 TRBV28 - - TGTGCCAGCAGTCCGGGGGGGAATCAGCCCCAGCATTTT CASSPGGNQPQHF
TRBJ2-2 TRBV7-9 - - TGTGCCAGCAGCCCCAGGGTGGGCACCGGGGAGCTGTTTTTT CASSPRVGTGELFF
TRBJ2-3 TRBV27 - - TGTGCCAGCGCAAGACAGAGCACAGATACGCAGTATTTT CASARQSTDTQYF
TRBJ1-5 TRBV28 - - TGTGCCAGCAGTCCATCACAGGGTTTGAGTCAGCCCCAGCATTTT CASSPSQGLSQPQHF
TRBJ2-4 TRBV6-1 - TRBD1 TGTGCCAGCACTAGGGACAGCAGCCTCCAAAACATTCAGTACTTC CASTRDSSLQNIQYF
TRBJ2-3 TRBV7-9 - TRBD1 TGTGCCAGCAGCCAAACAGGGGGCGGGTTGACAGATACGCAGTATTTT CASSQTGGGLTDTQYF
TRBJ2-5 TRBV19 - - TGTGCCAGTAGACGGAACGGGTACCAAGAGACCCAGTACTTC CASRRNGYQETQYF
TRBJ2-7 TRBV30 - - TGTGCCTGGACCGGGGGGCGACCCTACGAGCAGTACTTC CAWTGGRPYEQYF